Listed below are T cell receptor beta chains from one sample, sequenced in a study of cytomegalovirus exposure and HLA in healthy donors. This table comes from immunoSEQ multiplex PCR, and its TCRdb copy is limited to in-frame clones, with some not included. This sample has some 130,000 clones, with approximately 80% found just once. The sample consisted of PBMCs. The receptors stem from a female donor in good health and CMV-seropositive. The CDR3 runs from the conserved cysteine through the conserved F or W. The D gene is left open where the match is weak. Size tells how often a clone was seen (once, few, many) or the class of an expanded clone, and some rows leave it out.

- TRBJ2-3 - TRBV2 TGTGCCAGCAGGGGACAAACCACAGATACGCAGTATTTT CASRGQTTDTQYF
TRBD1 TRBJ1-1 - TRBV30 TGTGCCCGGGACAGACAGGGCAGCGCGAACACTGAAGCTTTCTTT CARDRQGSANTEAFF
- TRBJ2-1 - TRBV18 TGTGCCAGCTCACCACGGGGGCGCATCCTCAATGAGCAGTTCTTC CASSPRGRILNEQFF
- TRBJ2-3 - TRBV5-1 TGCGCCAGCAGCCTTGGGGCCTCAGATACGCAGTATTTT CASSLGASDTQYF
- TRBJ1-2 - TRBV29-1 TGCAGCGCCGGGGAAGGCTCGTATGGCTACACCTTC CSAGEGSYGYTF
- TRBJ1-2 - TRBV19 TGTGCCAGTAGTCTCATGTTTGCAATGGACAGTAACTATGGCTACACCTTC CASSLMFAMDSNYGYTF
- TRBJ1-2 - TRBV6-1 TGTGCCAGCAGAGTGACCGGGAGTTACGGTGGCTACACCTTC CASRVTGSYGGYTF
TRBD1 TRBJ2-3 - TRBV7-9 TGTGCCAGCACCCGGGACAGGGGGGACACAGATACGCAGTATTTT CASTRDRGDTDTQYF
TRBD2 TRBJ2-7 - TRBV5-1 TGCGCCAGCAGCTTGGAGGGGACTAGCGACTACGAGCAGTACTTC CASSLEGTSDYEQYF
TRBD1 TRBJ2-2 few TRBV6-6 TGTGCCAGCTCTAAAGGACAGGGAACCGGGGAGCTGTTTTTT CASSKGQGTGELFF
- TRBJ1-2 - TRBV28 TGTGCCAGCAGCCGGGACTCCCTCTATGGCTACACCTTC CASSRDSLYGYTF